This entry is about one T cell receptor (beta chain). Its target is not known. This sample is part of a study of cytomegalovirus exposure and HLA in healthy donors. Findings and limits, study-wide: Listed as cytomegalovirus-associated were more than 150 TCR beta chains. Segments of the TCR beta V type were, in most cases, productive about 87% or about 30% of the time in an earlier analysis. Rarity held for most TCR sequences, but there were some public TCRs that occurred in many donors. Among the CMV-associated chains, three were confirmed in vitro as specific for CMV antigens.

The PCR made use of 60 Vbeta and 13 Jbeta primers. Repertoires were generated with immunoSEQ multiplex PCR, while TCRdb's copy carries only in-frame clones and drops some. This table holds approximately 160,000 clones, approximately 79% found once. The germline V gene has CDR1 SEHNR and CDR2 FQNEAQ (reference sequence). CDR3 length: 11 amino acids. Deletions cut 5 bases from V and 12 bases from J, with 11 bases between. This TCR was sampled from a human donor in good health. The sequenced sample consisted of PBMCs. The chain combines TRBV7-9 with TRBJ2-1, with D unresolved. DNA of the CDR3: TGTGCCAGCAGCCCCTCTAGAAGGCAGTTCTTC. This translates into CASSPSRRQFF.